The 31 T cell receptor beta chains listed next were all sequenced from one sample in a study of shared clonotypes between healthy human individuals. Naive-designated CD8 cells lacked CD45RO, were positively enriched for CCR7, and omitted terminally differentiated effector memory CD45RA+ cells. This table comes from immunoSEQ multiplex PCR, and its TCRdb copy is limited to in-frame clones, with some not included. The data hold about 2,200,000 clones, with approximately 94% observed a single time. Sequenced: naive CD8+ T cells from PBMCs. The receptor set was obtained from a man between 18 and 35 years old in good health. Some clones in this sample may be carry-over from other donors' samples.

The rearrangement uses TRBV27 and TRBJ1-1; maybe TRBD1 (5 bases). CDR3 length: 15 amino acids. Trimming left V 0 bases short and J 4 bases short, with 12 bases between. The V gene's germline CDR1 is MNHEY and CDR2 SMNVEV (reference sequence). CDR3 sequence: CASSLSVRGVTEAFF. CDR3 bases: TGTGCCAGCAGTTTATCGGTCCGGGGCGTCACTGAAGCTTTCTTT.

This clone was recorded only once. The CDR3 sequence is CASSRRSGLGSYEQYF. DNA of the CDR3: TGTGCCAGCAGCCGCAGGTCAGGACTAGGCTCCTACGAGCAGTACTTC. The chain carries TRBV7-9 and TRBJ2-7; 7 positions match TRBD2. Looked up from germline, CDR1 is SEHNR and CDR2 is FQNEAQ (reference sequence). The J segment lost 0 bases and the V segment lost 5 bases, leaving 10 bases of the junction unmatched. The CDR3 is 16 residues long.

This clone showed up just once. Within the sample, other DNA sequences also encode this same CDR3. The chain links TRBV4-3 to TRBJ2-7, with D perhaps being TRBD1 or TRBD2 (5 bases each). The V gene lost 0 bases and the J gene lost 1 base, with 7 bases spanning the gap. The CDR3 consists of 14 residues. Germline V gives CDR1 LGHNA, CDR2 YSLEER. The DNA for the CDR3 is TGCGCCAGCAGCCAAGATTGGGGGTCCTACGAGCAGTACTTC. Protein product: CASSQDWGSYEQYF.

CDR3 in amino acids: CASSFPREQGRTDTQYF. CDR3 sequence (DNA): TGTGCCAGCAGCTTCCCGAGGGAGCAGGGACGCACAGATACGCAGTATTTT. The chain carries TRBV5-4 and TRBJ2-3; D possibly matches TRBD1 or TRBD2 (5 bases each). The V end lost 2 bases, the J end lost 1 base, and 17 bases lay between the germline ends. This CDR3 is built from 17 residues. Germline loops: CDR1 SGHNT, CDR2 YYREEE (reference sequence).

CDR3 region: CASSQVTSGRAGNEQFF. Here the CDR3 DNA reads TGCGCCAGCAGCCAAGTCACTAGCGGGAGGGCCGGTAATGAGCAGTTCTTC. The chain recombines TRBV4-1 with TRBJ2-1, with 13 bases identical to TRBD2. V shed 1 base, J shed 7 bases, and the junction held 7 bases outside the gene matches. This CDR3 has 17 residues. The germline gives CDR1 MGHRA, CDR2 YSYEKL.

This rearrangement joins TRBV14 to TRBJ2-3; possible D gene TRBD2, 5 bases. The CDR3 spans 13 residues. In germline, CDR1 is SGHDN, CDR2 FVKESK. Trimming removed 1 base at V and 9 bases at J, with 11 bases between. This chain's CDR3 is CASSQGRTRTQYF. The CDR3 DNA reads TGTGCCAGCAGCCAAGGGAGGACTCGGACGCAGTATTTT.

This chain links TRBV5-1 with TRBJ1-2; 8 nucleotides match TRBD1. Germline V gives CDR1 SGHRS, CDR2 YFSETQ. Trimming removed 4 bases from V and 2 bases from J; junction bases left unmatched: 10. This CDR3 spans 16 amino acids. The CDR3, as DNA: TGCGCCAGCAGCGATTACCCAGGGGGCGGAAACTATGGCTACACCTTC. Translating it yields CASSDYPGGGNYGYTF.

The CDR3 DNA reads as TGTGCCAGTAGGGCAGGCGTGGGGCCCTACAATGAGCAGTTCTTC. As protein: CASRAGVGPYNEQFF. The gene calls are TRBV19 and TRBJ2-1; possibly TRBD1 for D (5 bases). V lost 6 bases and J 2 bases, leaving 14 bases between the germline ends. Germline lookup yields CDR1 LNHDA and CDR2 SQIVND (reference sequence). The CDR3 is made up of 15 amino acids.

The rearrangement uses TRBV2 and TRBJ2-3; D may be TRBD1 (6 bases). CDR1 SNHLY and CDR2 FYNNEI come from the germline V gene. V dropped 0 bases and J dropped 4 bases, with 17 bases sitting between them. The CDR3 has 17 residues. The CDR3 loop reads CASSEASQGMSPDTQYF. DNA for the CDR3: TGTGCCAGCAGTGAAGCGAGTCAGGGGATGTCACCAGATACGCAGTATTTT. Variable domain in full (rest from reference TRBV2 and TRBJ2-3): EPEVTQTPSHQVTQMGQEVILRCVPISNHLYFYWYRQILGQKVEFLVSFYNNEISEKSEIFDDQFSVERPDGSNFTLKIRSTKLEDSAMYFCASSEASQGMSPDTQYFGPGTRLTVL.

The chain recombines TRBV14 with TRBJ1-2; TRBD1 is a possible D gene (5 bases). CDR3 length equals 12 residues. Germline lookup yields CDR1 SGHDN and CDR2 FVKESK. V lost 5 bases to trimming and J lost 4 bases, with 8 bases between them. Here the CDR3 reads CASSAGSYGYTF. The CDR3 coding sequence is TGTGCCAGCAGCGCAGGGAGCTATGGCTACACCTTC.

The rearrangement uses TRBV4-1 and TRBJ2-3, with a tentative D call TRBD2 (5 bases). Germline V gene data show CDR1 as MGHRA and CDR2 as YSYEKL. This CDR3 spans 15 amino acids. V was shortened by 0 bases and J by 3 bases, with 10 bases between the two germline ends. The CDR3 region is CASSQDVPGTDTQYF. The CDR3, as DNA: TGCGCCAGCAGCCAAGACGTACCGGGAACAGATACGCAGTATTTT.

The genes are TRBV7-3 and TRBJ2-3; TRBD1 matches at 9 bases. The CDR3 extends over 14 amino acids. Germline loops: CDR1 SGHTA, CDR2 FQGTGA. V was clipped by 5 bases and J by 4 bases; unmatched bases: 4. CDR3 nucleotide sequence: TGTGCCAGCAGCATACGACAGGGGGCAGATACGCAGTATTTT. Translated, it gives CASSIRQGADTQYF.

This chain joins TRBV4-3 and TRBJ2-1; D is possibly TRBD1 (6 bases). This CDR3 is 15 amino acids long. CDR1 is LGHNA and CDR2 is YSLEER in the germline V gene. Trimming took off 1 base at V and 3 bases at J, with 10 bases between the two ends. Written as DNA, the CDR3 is TGCGCCAGCAGCCAAGGGTACAGGGACTACAATGAGCAGTTCTTC. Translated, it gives CASSQGYRDYNEQFF.

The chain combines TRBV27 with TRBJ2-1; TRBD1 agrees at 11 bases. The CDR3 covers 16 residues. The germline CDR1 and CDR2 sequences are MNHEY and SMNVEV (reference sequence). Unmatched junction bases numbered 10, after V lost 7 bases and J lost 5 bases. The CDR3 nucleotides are TGTGCCAGCATCTCATTGGGACAGGGGGTGAACAATGAGCAGTTCTTC. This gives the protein CASISLGQGVNNEQFF.

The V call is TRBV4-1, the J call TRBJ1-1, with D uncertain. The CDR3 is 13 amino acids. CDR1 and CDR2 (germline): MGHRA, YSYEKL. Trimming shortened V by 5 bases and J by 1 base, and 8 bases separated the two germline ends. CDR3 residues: CASSGRKNTEAFF. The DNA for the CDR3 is TGCGCCAGCAGCGGACGGAAGAACACTGAAGCTTTCTTT.

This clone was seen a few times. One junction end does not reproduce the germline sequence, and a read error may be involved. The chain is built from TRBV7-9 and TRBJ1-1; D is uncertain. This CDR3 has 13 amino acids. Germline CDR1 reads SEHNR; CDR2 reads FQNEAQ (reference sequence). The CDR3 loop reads CASTRAANAEAFF. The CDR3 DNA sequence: TGTGCCAGCACCAGAGCCGCGAACGCTGAAGCTTTCTTT.

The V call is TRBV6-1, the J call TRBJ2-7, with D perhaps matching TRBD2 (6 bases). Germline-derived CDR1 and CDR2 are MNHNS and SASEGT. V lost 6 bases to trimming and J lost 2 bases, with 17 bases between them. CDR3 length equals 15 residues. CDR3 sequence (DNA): TGTGCCAGCAGCGCCAAGGAGGGGCGACCCTACGAGCAGTACTTC. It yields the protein CASSAKEGRPYEQYF.

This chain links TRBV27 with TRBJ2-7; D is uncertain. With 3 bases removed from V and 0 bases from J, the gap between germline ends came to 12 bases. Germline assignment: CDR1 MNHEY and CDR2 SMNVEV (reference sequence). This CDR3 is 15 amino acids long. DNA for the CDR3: TGTGCCAGCAGTTTTTTAGCCGGAAGCTCCTACGAGCAGTACTTC. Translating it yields CASSFLAGSSYEQYF.

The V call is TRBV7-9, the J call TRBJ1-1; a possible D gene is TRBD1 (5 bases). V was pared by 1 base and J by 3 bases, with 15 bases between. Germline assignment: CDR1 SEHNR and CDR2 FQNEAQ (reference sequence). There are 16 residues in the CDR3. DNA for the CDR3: TGTGCCAGCAGCTTAGGGACTGAGGGGCGGGACACTGAAGCTTTCTTT. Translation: CASSLGTEGRDTEAFF.

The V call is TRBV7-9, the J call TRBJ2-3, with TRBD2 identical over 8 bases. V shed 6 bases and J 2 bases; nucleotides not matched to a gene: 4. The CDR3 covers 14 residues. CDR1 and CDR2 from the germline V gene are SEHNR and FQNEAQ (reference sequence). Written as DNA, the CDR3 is TGTGCCAGCAGTATAGCGGGACTCACAGATACGCAGTATTTT. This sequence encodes CASSIAGLTDTQYF.

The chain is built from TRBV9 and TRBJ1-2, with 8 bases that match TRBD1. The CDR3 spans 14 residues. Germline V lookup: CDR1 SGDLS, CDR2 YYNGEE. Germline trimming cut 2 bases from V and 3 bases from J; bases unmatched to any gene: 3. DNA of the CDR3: TGTGCCAGCAGCGTGACAGGGGCGGACTATGGCTACACCTTC. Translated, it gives CASSVTGADYGYTF.

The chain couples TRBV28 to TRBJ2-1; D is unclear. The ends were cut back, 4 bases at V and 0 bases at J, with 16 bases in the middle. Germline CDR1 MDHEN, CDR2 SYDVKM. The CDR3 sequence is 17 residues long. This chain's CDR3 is CASSWPALGSSYNEQFF. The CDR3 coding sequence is TGTGCCAGCAGTTGGCCGGCCCTAGGGTCCTCCTACAATGAGCAGTTCTTC.

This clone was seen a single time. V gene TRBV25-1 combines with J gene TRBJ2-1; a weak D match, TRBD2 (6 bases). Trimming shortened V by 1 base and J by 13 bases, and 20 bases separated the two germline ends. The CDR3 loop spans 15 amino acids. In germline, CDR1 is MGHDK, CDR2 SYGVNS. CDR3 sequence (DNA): TGTGCCAGCAGTGAATTTGCCGAGCGGGTGTCTGGACAGTTCTTC. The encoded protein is CASSEFAERVSGQFF.

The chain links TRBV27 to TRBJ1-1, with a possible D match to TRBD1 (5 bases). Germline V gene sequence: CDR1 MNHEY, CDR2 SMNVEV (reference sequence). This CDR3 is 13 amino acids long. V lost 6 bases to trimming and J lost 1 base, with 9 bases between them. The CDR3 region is CASRSGGNTEAFF. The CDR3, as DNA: TGTGCCAGCAGGTCGGGGGGGAACACTGAAGCTTTCTTT.

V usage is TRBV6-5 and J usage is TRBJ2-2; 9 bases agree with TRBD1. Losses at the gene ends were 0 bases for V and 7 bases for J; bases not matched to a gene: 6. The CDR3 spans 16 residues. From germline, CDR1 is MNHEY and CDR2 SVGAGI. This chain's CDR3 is CASSYSPGQGHGELFF. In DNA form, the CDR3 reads TGTGCCAGCAGTTACTCTCCAGGACAGGGGCACGGGGAGCTGTTTTTT.

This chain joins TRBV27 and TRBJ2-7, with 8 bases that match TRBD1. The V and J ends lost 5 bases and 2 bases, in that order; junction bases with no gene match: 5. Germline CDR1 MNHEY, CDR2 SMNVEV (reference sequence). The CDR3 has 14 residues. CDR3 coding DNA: TGTGCCAGCAGTCATCAGGGGGCCCCCTACGAGCAGTACTTC. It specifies CASSHQGAPYEQYF.

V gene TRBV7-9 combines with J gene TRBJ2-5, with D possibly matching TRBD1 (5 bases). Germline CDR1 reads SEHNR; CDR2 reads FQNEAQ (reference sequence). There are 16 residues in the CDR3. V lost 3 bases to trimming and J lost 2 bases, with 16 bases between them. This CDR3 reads CASSFIAGHIQETQYF. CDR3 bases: TGTGCCAGCAGCTTTATCGCCGGACATATACAAGAGACCCAGTACTTC.

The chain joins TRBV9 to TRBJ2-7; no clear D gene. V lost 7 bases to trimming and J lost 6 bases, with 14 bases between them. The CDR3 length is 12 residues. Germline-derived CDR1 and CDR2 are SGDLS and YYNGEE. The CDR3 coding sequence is TGTGCCAGCGGGTCTGGTAGTGTCGAGCAGTACTTC. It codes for CASGSGSVEQYF.

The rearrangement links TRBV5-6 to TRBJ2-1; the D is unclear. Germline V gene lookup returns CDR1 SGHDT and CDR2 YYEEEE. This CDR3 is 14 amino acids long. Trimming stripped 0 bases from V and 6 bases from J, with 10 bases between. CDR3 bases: TGTGCCAGCAGCTTGGAAGTTAAGTCCAATGAGCAGTTCTTC. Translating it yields CASSLEVKSNEQFF.

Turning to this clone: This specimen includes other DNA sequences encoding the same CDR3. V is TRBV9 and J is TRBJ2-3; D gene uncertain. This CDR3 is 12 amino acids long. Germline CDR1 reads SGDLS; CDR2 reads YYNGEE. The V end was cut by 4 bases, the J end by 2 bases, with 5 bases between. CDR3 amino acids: CASSSPTDTQYF. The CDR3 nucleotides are TGTGCCAGCAGCTCGCCCACAGATACGCAGTATTTT.

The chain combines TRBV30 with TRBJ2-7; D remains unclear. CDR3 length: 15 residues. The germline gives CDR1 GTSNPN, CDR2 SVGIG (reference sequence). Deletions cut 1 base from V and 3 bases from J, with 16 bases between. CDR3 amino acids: CAWSDRLLQDYEQYF. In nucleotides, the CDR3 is TGTGCCTGGAGTGACCGGCTACTACAAGACTACGAGCAGTACTTC.